A single sample gave rise to the 29 T cell receptor beta chains below, sequenced in a study of control samples from healthy donors and cancer patients. Clones were read by immunoSEQ multiplex PCR, and TCRdb kept only the in-frame ones, dropping some. The data show roughly 150,000 clones, about 90% seen once. The sequenced sample consisted of blood. The receptors here all came from a man aged 18 to 29 in good health.

The chain uses TRBV19 and TRBJ1-1; D not certain. This CDR3 spans 13 amino acids. CDR1 is LNHDA and CDR2 is SQIVND in the germline V gene (reference sequence). V was trimmed by 3 bases and J by 5 bases, leaving 10 bases between them. The CDR3 region is CASSIPRGTEAFF. The DNA for the CDR3 is TGTGCCAGTAGTATCCCCCGGGGTACTGAAGCTTTCTTT.

To note about this clone: Distinct nucleotide sequences in the sample also encode this CDR3. This chain joins TRBV9 and TRBJ1-1; D not resolved. Per germline, CDR1 SGDLS and CDR2 YYNGEE. The CDR3 length is 14 residues. V lost 4 bases to trimming and J lost 1 base, with 11 bases between them. The CDR3 sequence is CASSPRTANTEAFF. The CDR3 DNA sequence: TGTGCCAGCAGCCCCCGGACGGCGAACACTGAAGCTTTCTTT.

The rearrangement joins TRBV6-5 to TRBJ2-4; TRBD2 might be the D (5 bases). V lost 6 bases, J lost 2 bases, and 14 bases lay in between. Looked up from germline, CDR1 is MNHEY and CDR2 is SVGAGI. CDR3 length equals 15 residues. The CDR3 loop is CASSLSGVTKNIQYF. The CDR3, as DNA: TGTGCCAGCAGCCTTTCCGGGGTAACCAAAAACATTCAGTACTTC.

This chain connects TRBV30 to TRBJ1-4; D perhaps matches TRBD1 (5 bases). Germline V lookup: CDR1 GTSNPN, CDR2 SVGIG (reference sequence). CDR3 length: 13 residues. Trimming pared 4 bases from V and 8 bases from J, leaving 14 bases between. Written as DNA, the CDR3 is TGTGCCTGGACCGGGGACCTAGGGGAAAAACTGTTTTTT. It is translated as CAWTGDLGEKLFF.

The chain links TRBV7-3 to TRBJ1-1; D perhaps matches TRBD1 (6 bases). This CDR3 is 13 amino acids long. Trimming pared 5 bases from V and 3 bases from J, leaving 10 bases between. Germline values: CDR1 SGHTA, CDR2 FQGTGA. The CDR3 reads CASSLEGDTEAFF. Written as DNA, the CDR3 is TGTGCCAGCAGCCTAGAGGGGGACACTGAAGCTTTCTTT.

A remark on this clone: The junction does not match germline at one end; this may be a read error. The genes are TRBV19 and TRBJ2-1, with 10 positions matching TRBD2. The CDR3 covers 15 residues. Germline-derived CDR1 and CDR2 are LNHDA and SQIVND (reference sequence). CDR3 in DNA: TGTGCCAGTACTATAGCGGGGGGACTCTACAATGAGCAGTTCTTC. Translated: CASTIAGGLYNEQFF.

The chain has TRBV5-6 and TRBJ2-7, with TRBD2 matching over 7 bases. The CDR3 totals 13 residues. Germline CDR1 and CDR2: SGHDT and YYEEEE. Trimming at V came to 4 bases and at J to 5 bases, leaving 6 bases not matched to a gene. CDR3 residues: CASSRGGGDEQYF. The CDR3 region has the DNA TGTGCCAGCAGCCGTGGGGGAGGGGACGAGCAGTACTTC.

This chain connects TRBV19 to TRBJ2-2; D not certain. Between the trimmed V and J ends, which lost 3 bases and 1 base, there was a span of 6 bases. This CDR3 comprises 14 residues. The germline CDR1 and CDR2 sequences are LNHDA and SQIVND (reference sequence). The CDR3 here is CASSIWGNTGELFF. As DNA, the CDR3 is TGTGCCAGTAGTATCTGGGGGAACACCGGGGAGCTGTTTTTT.

The chain recombines TRBV3-1 (or the pseudogene TRBV3-2) with TRBJ2-7, with TRBD1 matching over 9 bases. The CDR3 extends over 17 amino acids. CDR1 is LGHDT, CDR2 YNNKEL, per germline (reference sequence). V gave up 0 bases and J gave up 4 bases; unmatched junction bases: 10. In nucleotides, the CDR3 is TGTGCCAGCAGCCAAGATCGTATTGGGACAGGGAAATACGAGCAGTACTTC. This sequence encodes CASSQDRIGTGKYEQYF.

V usage is TRBV11-3 and J usage is TRBJ1-1; D gene uncertain. Looked up from germline, CDR1 is SGHNT and CDR2 is YENEEA. The CDR3 consists of 13 residues. The ends were cut back, 1 base at V and 1 base at J, with 4 bases in the middle. The CDR3 spells CASSLGTNTEAFF. DNA for the CDR3: TGTGCCAGCAGCTTAGGGACGAACACTGAAGCTTTCTTT. The variable domain in full, completed from reference TRBV11-3 and TRBJ1-1, reads EAGVVQSPRYKIIEKKQPVAFWCNPISGHNTLYWYLQNLGQGPELLIRYENEEAVDDSQLPKDRFSAERLKGVDSTLKIQPAELGDSAVYLCASSLGTNTEAFFGQGTRLTVV.

The chain couples TRBV2 to TRBJ1-6; 7 bases line up with TRBD1. The V gene end was trimmed by 5 bases and the J gene end by 9 bases; junction bases not matched to a gene: 7. Germline CDR1 is SNHLY and CDR2 is FYNNEI. The CDR3 length is 14 residues. For the CDR3, the DNA is TGTGCCAGCAGTCCCGAGACAGGGCTTTCACCCCTCCACTTT. Its translation is CASSPETGLSPLHF.

The chain couples TRBV3-1 (or the pseudogene TRBV3-2) to TRBJ2-3; 11 positions agree with TRBD1. V shed 1 base and J 5 bases; nucleotides not matched to a gene: 5. Per the germline V gene, CDR1 is LGHDT and CDR2 is YNNKEL (reference sequence). This CDR3 is 16 amino acids long. The CDR3 region is CASSQVGQGAGDTQYF. CDR3 DNA: TGTGCCAGCAGCCAAGTCGGACAGGGGGCTGGAGATACGCAGTATTTT.

The CDR3 DNA sequence: TGTGCCAGCAGCCAACTGTGGACTAGCTTGGTTATAGATACGCAGTATTTT. Its protein is CASSQLWTSLVIDTQYF. The V call is TRBV4-2, the J call TRBJ2-3; 8 bases match TRBD2. The CDR3 runs 17 residues. V was pared by 2 bases and J by 5 bases, with 12 bases of the junction left unmatched. Germline V gene data show CDR1 as LGHNA and CDR2 as YNFKEQ.

This clone was detected only once. The gene calls are TRBV4-1 and TRBJ1-3; D call uncertain. The CDR3 is 17 amino acids. Trimming stripped 0 bases from V and 2 bases from J, with 14 bases between. Germline CDR1 MGHRA, CDR2 YSYEKL. The CDR3 DNA reads as TGCGCCAGCAGCCAAGATAATCGAGGGCGGACTGGAAACACCATATATTTT. This encodes CASSQDNRGRTGNTIYF.

This chain links TRBV9 with TRBJ2-2; 10 nucleotides align to TRBD2. This CDR3 is built from 17 residues. Germline V lookup: CDR1 SGDLS, CDR2 YYNGEE. The J segment lost 4 bases and the V segment lost 0 bases, leaving 6 bases of the junction unmatched. CDR3 coding DNA: TGTGCCAGCAGCGTAGGAAGCGGGGGGGCCAGCACCGGGGAGCTGTTTTTT. Encoded protein: CASSVGSGGASTGELFF.

The chain employs TRBV4-1 and TRBJ2-2; 11 nucleotides agree with TRBD1. This CDR3 region has 18 residues. V gave up 0 bases and J gave up 5 bases; unmatched junction bases: 8. The germline V gene encodes CDR1 MGHRA and CDR2 YSYEKL. In DNA form, the CDR3 reads TGCGCCAGCAGCCAAGAGCCGGCGGACAGGGGGCTTACCGGGGAGCTGTTTTTT. This sequence encodes CASSQEPADRGLTGELFF.

The chain couples TRBV4-3 to TRBJ2-4, with D unresolved. Trimming pared 1 base from V and 0 bases from J, leaving 7 bases between. The CDR3 runs 15 residues. Per germline, CDR1 LGHNA and CDR2 YSLEER. CDR3 coding DNA: TGCGCCAGCAGCCAAGGAGGCACAGCCAAAAACATTCAGTACTTC. Residues: CASSQGGTAKNIQYF.

The chain recombines TRBV6-2 or TRBV6-3 with TRBJ2-7, with 7 positions matching TRBD1. V shed 2 bases, J shed 7 bases, and the junction held 8 bases outside the gene matches. Germline lookup yields CDR1 MNHEY and CDR2 SVGEGT. The CDR3 covers 14 residues. CDR3 amino acids: CASSYGTAEREQYF. The CDR3, as DNA: TGTGCCAGCAGTTACGGGACAGCGGAAAGGGAGCAGTACTTC.

The genes are TRBV7-3 and TRBJ2-7, with a possible D match to TRBD1 (6 bases). This CDR3 is 15 amino acids long. In germline, CDR1 is SGHTA, CDR2 FQGTGA. V lost 2 bases and J lost 2, with 13 bases in between. The CDR3 nucleotides are TGTGCCAGCAGCTTAGCGACAGGATTTCCCTACGAGCAGTACTTC. Translating gives CASSLATGFPYEQYF.

This clone has at least ten counts. This chain connects TRBV7-8 to TRBJ2-7; D not resolved. V lost 5 bases and J lost 0, with 14 bases in between. The CDR3 covers 15 residues. CDR1 and CDR2 (germline): SGHVS, FQNEAQ. CDR3 in DNA: TGTGCCAGCAGCCTCCCCGGTGAAGGCTCCTACGAGCAGTACTTC. Amino acid sequence: CASSLPGEGSYEQYF.

This chain uses TRBV5-1 with TRBJ2-3, with unresolved D. Germline CDR1 SGHRS, CDR2 YFSETQ. CDR3 length: 15 amino acids. The germline V and J ends were trimmed by 1 base and 0 bases, with 9 bases remaining between them. This CDR3 reads CASSLPTASTDTQYF. DNA for the CDR3: TGCGCCAGCAGCTTGCCGACGGCTAGCACAGATACGCAGTATTTT.

V is TRBV5-6 and J is TRBJ2-7; D may correspond to TRBD1 or TRBD2 (5 bases each). The CDR3 is 13 amino acids. Germline CDR1 is SGHDT and CDR2 is YYEEEE. Trimming left V 4 bases short and J 2 bases short, with 10 bases between. In nucleotides, the CDR3 is TGTGCCAGCAGCCGGGACGTAGCCTACGAGCAGTACTTC. Its translation is CASSRDVAYEQYF.

The chain carries TRBV6-1 and TRBJ2-7; 9 nucleotides align to TRBD1. CDR1 and CDR2 (germline): MNHNS, SASEGT. The CDR3 is made up of 15 amino acids. The trim removed 3 bases at V and 6 bases at J, leaving 9 bases unmatched. The CDR3 bases are TGTGCCAGCAGTGAGACCGGGACAGGGAAGATCGAGCAGTACTTC. This gives the protein CASSETGTGKIEQYF.

This clone was seen only once. V is TRBV2 and J is TRBJ2-1, with 7 bases matching TRBD1. Germline V gene lookup returns CDR1 SNHLY and CDR2 FYNNEI. The V segment lost 6 bases and the J segment 5 bases; nucleotides outside the gene matches: 7. The CDR3 is made up of 14 amino acids. CDR3 amino acids: CASRRQGSHNEQFF. Written as DNA, the CDR3 is TGTGCCAGCAGGCGACAGGGAAGCCACAATGAGCAGTTCTTC.

This clone has a single count. This sequence joins TRBV27 and TRBJ2-5, with D unresolved. From germline, CDR1 is MNHEY and CDR2 SMNVEV (reference sequence). The CDR3 is 15 amino acids. Between the trimmed V and J ends, which lost 6 bases and 4 bases, there was a span of 18 bases. Here the CDR3 reads CASRPVVTPTETQYF. CDR3 bases: TGTGCCAGCAGGCCGGTCGTCACCCCCACAGAGACCCAGTACTTC.

This chain uses TRBV11-2 with TRBJ2-5, with 7 bases matching TRBD1. Losses at the gene ends were 7 bases for V and 1 base for J; bases not matched to a gene: 9. The CDR3 loop spans 15 amino acids. Germline CDR1 and CDR2: SGHAT and FQNNGV. The CDR3 DNA sequence: TGTGCCAGCACCCAGGGACAGTTCATCCAAGAGACCCAGTACTTC. This gives the protein CASTQGQFIQETQYF.

V usage is TRBV7-8 and J usage is TRBJ1-1; no definite D call. Germline CDR1 SGHVS, CDR2 FQNEAQ. V was trimmed by 1 base and J by 0 bases, leaving 12 bases between them. This CDR3 is 16 amino acids long. DNA of the CDR3: TGTGCCAGCAGCTTAGGGGATCGCCGCATGAACACTGAAGCTTTCTTT. Its protein is CASSLGDRRMNTEAFF.

This clone was detected once. The genes are TRBV12-2 and TRBJ1-4; no DNA check was done on the table's D call, TRBD1. TRBV12-2 is noted as a pseudogene. The CDR3 contains 14 residues. The CDR3, as DNA: TGTGCAAGTCGCCCCCGACAGGGACAAGAAAAACTGTTTTTT. Its translation is CASRPRQGQEKLFF.

This rearrangement joins TRBV2 to TRBJ1-2; a weak D match, TRBD1 (6 bases). The CDR3 extends over 13 amino acids. Germline V lookup: CDR1 SNHLY, CDR2 FYNNEI. V was pared by 3 bases and J by 5 bases, with 10 bases between. DNA of the CDR3: TGTGCCAGCAGTGAGACAGGCGTATATGGCTACACCTTC. Translating it yields CASSETGVYGYTF.